This TCR beta chain was profiled in a study of immune evolution from preneoplasia to lung adenocarcinoma. On the study more broadly: HLA loss of heterozygosity: about 7% AIS, about 15% MIA, roughly 35% ADC, none AAH.

This clone was detected only a few times. What it binds is not known. Repertoires were generated with immunoSEQ multiplex PCR, while TCRdb's copy carries only in-frame clones and drops some. The data hold 6,000 to 9,500 clones, with approximately 72% observed a single time. General study results and limits: Normal lung had highest clonality; later lesions appeared denser, more diverse.

There are 13 residues in the CDR3. Trimming cost V 0 bases and J 11 bases, with 14 bases left between them. In germline, CDR1 is LNHNV, CDR2 YYDKDF (reference sequence). Sequencing input: FFPE lung adenocarcinoma in situ tissue. The origin of this receptor is a donor aged 70 or older with lung adenocarcinoma. Some clones in this sample may be carry-over from other donors' samples. The chain combines TRBV15 with TRBJ2-7; weak D call: TRBD1 (5 bases). In DNA, the CDR3 is TGTGCCACCAGCAGAGATCAGGGCAGCTTCAAGTACTTC. The encoded protein is CATSRDQGSFKYF.